This T cell receptor beta chain was obtained from a study of shared clonotypes between healthy human individuals. Study conclusions and caveats: Non-shared clonotypes had lower generation probabilities than clonotypes shared by all four sorted-subset donors. Only blood was sampled, and tissue TCR repertoires likely differ from blood ones.

A note on this clone: The antigen is unknown. Other DNA variants within this sample encode the same CDR3.

For every subset, genomic DNA was evenly distributed across several immunoSEQ plates. Generated by immunoSEQ multiplex PCR, the TCRdb table keeps only in-frame clones and is missing some. The table records some 1,900,000 clones, about 95% of them present only once. CD45RO-negative, CCR7-positively selected cells formed the naive CD8 fraction, excluding terminally differentiated effector memory CD45RA+ cells. Trimming left V 7 bases short and J 4 bases short, with 13 bases between. Germline V gene sequence: CDR1 SQVTM, CDR2 ANQGSEA. The CDR3 is made up of 12 amino acids. The specimen was naive CD8+ T cells sorted from blood. This receptor was obtained from a man aged 18 to 35 in good health. The gene calls are TRBV29-1 and TRBJ1-2; a weak D match, TRBD1 (5 bases). CDR3 protein: CSARDGTYGYTF. The DNA for the CDR3 is TGCAGCGCCAGGGACGGGACCTATGGCTACACCTTC.